A single sample gave rise to the 27 T cell receptor beta chains below, sequenced in a study of control samples from healthy donors and cancer patients. Clones were read by immunoSEQ multiplex PCR, and TCRdb kept only the in-frame ones, dropping some. The repertoire holds approximately 86,000 clones, with 70% to 90% as singletons. Material for sequencing was blood. The receptors derive from a woman between 40 and 50 years old in good health.

V and J are TRBV12-5 and TRBJ1-1, with TRBD1 as a possible D gene (5 bases). CDR3 size: 16 residues. Germline-derived CDR1 and CDR2 are LGHNT and FRNRAP. Trimming pared 0 bases from V and 3 bases from J, leaving 14 bases between. This CDR3 reads CASGLVLGREDTEAFF. The CDR3 bases are TGTGCTAGTGGTTTGGTACTGGGCAGGGAGGACACTGAAGCTTTCTTT.

The V call is TRBV6-2 or TRBV6-3, the J call TRBJ2-3; 8 positions agree with TRBD1. Trimming at V came to 2 bases and at J to 9 bases, leaving 7 bases not matched to a gene. The CDR3 has 14 residues. Germline CDR1 and CDR2: MNHEY and SVGEGT. CDR3 sequence reads: CASSYDGTGKTQYF. As DNA, the CDR3 is TGTGCCAGCAGTTACGATGGGACAGGAAAGACGCAGTATTTT.

This chain uses TRBV11-1 with TRBJ1-1; D is undetermined. V dropped 5 bases and J dropped 11 bases, with 15 bases sitting between them. This CDR3 is 12 amino acids long. Germline V CDR1 and CDR2: SGHAT, FQDESV (reference sequence). Here the CDR3 reads CASSTWSTGAFF. CDR3 DNA: TGTGCCAGCAGCACCTGGTCGACGGGGGCTTTCTTT.

J is TRBJ2-3 and V is TRBV29-1, with 11 bases that match TRBD2. The CDR3 has 14 amino acids. V dropped 7 bases and J dropped 1; count of bases not matched to a gene: 4. Germline CDR1 and CDR2: SQVTM and ANQGSEA. Here the CDR3 DNA reads TGCAGCGCCCCACTAGCGGGGGGCACAGATACGCAGTATTTT. This encodes CSAPLAGGTDTQYF.

The gene calls are TRBV7-8 and TRBJ1-4; D is possibly TRBD1 (5 bases). V dropped 2 bases and J dropped 0 bases, with 10 bases sitting between them. Per the germline V gene, CDR1 is SGHVS and CDR2 is FQNEAQ. The CDR3 covers 16 residues. The CDR3 is CASSLQGGATNEKLFF. The CDR3 DNA follows: TGTGCCAGCAGCTTACAGGGAGGGGCAACTAATGAAAAACTGTTTTTT.

This chain joins TRBV2 and TRBJ2-3; 7 bases agree with TRBD1. CDR3 length: 12 amino acids. The germline V gene has CDR1 SNHLY and CDR2 FYNNEI. V lost 8 bases and J lost 6; bases outside the gene matches: 5. The CDR3 loop reads CASSRGWDTQYF. The CDR3 DNA reads TGTGCCAGCTCCAGGGGGTGGGATACGCAGTATTTT.

This rearrangement joins TRBV5-1 to TRBJ1-2; D gene unclear. The CDR3 is 13 residues long. The germline V gene encodes CDR1 SGHRS and CDR2 YFSETQ. V gave up 1 base and J gave up 4 bases, with 8 bases separating them. The CDR3 nucleotides are TGCGCCAGCAGCTTGACAAGTGCCTATGGCTACACCTTC. It encodes CASSLTSAYGYTF. Full variable domain (outside the CDR3, taken from reference TRBV5-1 and TRBJ1-2): KAGVTQTPRYLIKTRGQQVTLSCSPISGHRSVSWYQQTPGQGLQFLFEYFSETQRNKGNFPGRFSGRQFSNSRSEMNVSTLELGDSALYLCASSLTSAYGYTFGSGTRLTVV.

This rearrangement joins TRBV2 to TRBJ1-1; D remains ambiguous. CDR3 size: 13 residues. Trimming cost V 4 bases and J 1 base, with 7 bases left between them. Germline V gene sequence: CDR1 SNHLY, CDR2 FYNNEI. The CDR3, as DNA: TGTGCCAGCAGTGGTGAAACGAACACTGAAGCTTTCTTT. Its translation is CASSGETNTEAFF. Supplemented by reference TRBV2 and TRBJ1-1, the full variable domain reads EPEVTQTPSHQVTQMGQEVILRCVPISNHLYFYWYRQILGQKVEFLVSFYNNEISEKSEIFDDQFSVERPDGSNFTLKIRSTKLEDSAMYFCASSGETNTEAFFGQGTRLTVV.

This chain uses TRBV3-1 (or the pseudogene TRBV3-2) with TRBJ2-2; no reliable D call. Germline CDR1 is LGHDT and CDR2 is YNNKEL (reference sequence). CDR3 length: 16 residues. V was clipped by 2 bases and J by 5 bases, with 15 bases between them. In nucleotides, the CDR3 is TGTGCCAGCAGCCAAATTCGGGCAGGCGGTACCGGGGAGCTGTTTTTT. As protein: CASSQIRAGGTGELFF.

This clone has a handful of counts. One junction end disagrees with the germline gene, perhaps due to a read error. The chain combines TRBV3-1 (or the pseudogene TRBV3-2) with TRBJ1-4; the D gene is possibly TRBD1 (5 bases). Germline V gene sequence: CDR1 LGHDT, CDR2 YNNKEL (reference sequence). The CDR3 spans 13 residues. The CDR3 here is CASSQGAVEKLFF. In DNA, the CDR3 is TGTGCCAGCAGTCAAGGGGCAGTTGAAAAACTGTTTTTT.

The chain couples TRBV25-1 to TRBJ1-4; D perhaps matches TRBD1 (6 bases). The CDR3 runs to 14 residues. The ends were cut back, 1 base at V and 8 bases at J, with 11 bases in the middle. Germline V gene data show CDR1 as MGHDK and CDR2 as SYGVNS. The CDR3 region has the DNA TGTGCCAGCAGTGAATCTACAGGGCCGGAAAAACTGTTTTTT. It specifies CASSESTGPEKLFF. Full variable domain (remainder filled in from reference TRBV25-1 and TRBJ1-4): EADIYQTPRYLVIGTGKKITLECSQTMGHDKMYWYQQDPGMELHLIHYSYGVNSTEKGDLSSESTVSRIRTEHFPLTLESARPSHTSQYLCASSESTGPEKLFFGSGTQLSVL.

The CDR3 spells CASSWANYGYTF. In DNA, the CDR3 is TGTGCCAGCAGCTGGGCTAACTATGGCTACACCTTC. This chain connects TRBV5-8 to TRBJ1-2; unclear D gene. CDR3 length: 12 amino acids. Trimming removed 3 bases at V and 0 bases at J, with 3 bases between. Germline V lookup: CDR1 SGHTS, CDR2 YDEGEE.

The chain employs TRBV30 and TRBJ1-5; D is unclear. With 2 bases removed from V and 6 bases from J, the gap between germline ends came to 17 bases. Germline values: CDR1 GTSNPN, CDR2 SVGIG (reference sequence). This CDR3 is 15 amino acids long. The CDR3 region is CAWSSGFSPTQPQHF. In DNA form, the CDR3 reads TGTGCCTGGAGTTCGGGGTTTTCCCCGACTCAGCCCCAGCATTTT.

About this clone: Other DNA sequences in this specimen translate into the identical CDR3. The gene calls are TRBV3-1 (or the pseudogene TRBV3-2) and TRBJ1-3; no definite D call. Germline values: CDR1 LGHDT, CDR2 YNNKEL (reference sequence). V was cut by 0 bases and J by 3 bases, with 9 bases left in between. The CDR3 is made up of 15 amino acids. The CDR3 protein is CASSQEGSSGNTIYF. The CDR3 DNA reads TGTGCCAGCAGCCAAGAAGGGAGTAGTGGAAACACCATATATTTT.

The chain recombines TRBV7-2 with TRBJ2-2, with 8 bases fitting TRBD2. Germline CDR1 SGHTA, CDR2 FQGNSA. This CDR3 has 15 residues. The junction had 4 bases not matched to a gene; V was cut back by 0 bases and J by 7 bases. The chain's CDR3 is CASSLAGGTSGELFF. The CDR3 DNA reads as TGTGCCAGCAGCTTAGCGGGGGGGACTAGCGGGGAGCTGTTTTTT.

The chain recombines TRBV7-9 with TRBJ2-7, with 10 positions matching TRBD1. J was trimmed by 4 bases and V by 5 bases; bases with no gene match: 8. Germline assignment: CDR1 SEHNR and CDR2 FQNEAQ (reference sequence). The CDR3 sequence is 15 residues long. This CDR3 reads CASSPGTGVLYEQYF. DNA of the CDR3: TGTGCCAGCAGCCCCGGGACAGGGGTCTTATACGAGCAGTACTTC. The full variable domain, rest sourced from reference TRBV7-9 and TRBJ2-7, is DTGVSQNPRHKITKRGQNVTFRCDPISEHNRLYWYRQTLGQGPEFLTYFQNEAQLEKSRLLSDRFSAERPKGSFSTLEIQRTEQGDSAMYLCASSPGTGVLYEQYFGPGTRLTVT.

The CDR3 sequence: CASSPWGGHQETQYF. CDR3 sequence (DNA): TGTGCCAGCAGCCCCTGGGGGGGACATCAAGAGACCCAGTACTTC. This sequence joins TRBV7-3 and TRBJ2-5; tentative D call: TRBD2 (7 bases). Trimming pared 5 bases from V and 2 bases from J, leaving 15 bases between. Germline CDR1 reads SGHTA; CDR2 reads FQGTGA. The CDR3 spans 15 residues.

The rearrangement joins TRBV19 to TRBJ1-2; TRBD1 matches at 9 bases. V shed 5 bases and J 8 bases; nucleotides not matched to a gene: 15. CDR3 length: 16 residues. Germline V gene sequence: CDR1 LNHDA, CDR2 SQIVND (reference sequence). The CDR3 loop is CASSAAGTGKVGGYTF. CDR3 nucleotides: TGTGCCAGTAGTGCCGCCGGGACAGGGAAAGTCGGAGGCTACACCTTC.

This chain uses TRBV14 with TRBJ1-1, with a possible D match to TRBD1 (5 bases). CDR1 is SGHDN, CDR2 FVKESK, per germline. V was cut by 3 bases and J by 4 bases, with 9 bases left in between. The CDR3 contains 13 residues. CDR3 sequence (DNA): TGTGCCAGCAGCCAGTCGGGGGGCACTGAAGCTTTCTTT. This codes for CASSQSGGTEAFF.

The rearrangement links TRBV7-2 to TRBJ1-3, with D perhaps TRBD1 (6 bases). Looked up from germline, CDR1 is SGHTA and CDR2 is FQGNSA. The CDR3 is 14 amino acids. V lost 2 bases and J 4 bases, leaving 9 bases between the germline ends. This chain's CDR3 is CASSLMGAGNTIYF. The CDR3 bases are TGTGCCAGCAGCTTAATGGGGGCGGGAAACACCATATATTTT.

The chain recombines TRBV12-3 or TRBV12-4 with TRBJ1-6; D perhaps matches TRBD1 (6 bases). The CDR3 totals 12 residues. Trimming took off 6 bases at V and 14 bases at J, with 14 bases between the two ends. CDR3 DNA sequence: TGTGCCAGCAGGGCTGGGGGGGGCTCCCTCCACTTT. Protein sequence: CASRAGGGSLHF.

This clone came up once. The chain is built from TRBV2 and TRBJ2-4, with 9 bases identical to TRBD1. Germline assignment: CDR1 SNHLY and CDR2 FYNNEI. J gave up 8 bases and V 2 bases, and 4 bases lay outside the gene matches. The CDR3 extends over 14 amino acids. CDR3 DNA sequence: TGTGCCAGCAGTGAAAGGACAGGGGTATACATTCAGTACTTC. The encoded protein is CASSERTGVYIQYF.

V usage is TRBV5-1 and J usage is TRBJ1-6; 8 bases fit TRBD1. The germline CDR1 and CDR2 sequences are SGHRS and YFSETQ. This CDR3 contains 14 residues. V gave up 5 bases and J gave up 9 bases; unmatched junction bases: 7. The DNA of the CDR3 is TGCGCCAGCAGACCAGGGGGCCTCAGTTCACCCCTCCACTTT. It specifies CASRPGGLSSPLHF.

The gene calls are TRBV3-1 (or the pseudogene TRBV3-2) and TRBJ2-3; possibly TRBD2 for D (6 bases). With 5 bases removed from V and 1 base from J, the gap between germline ends came to 13 bases. The CDR3 consists of 15 residues. CDR1 is LGHDT and CDR2 is YNNKEL in the germline V gene (reference sequence). CDR3 DNA sequence: TGTGCCAGCAGCTATGCTAGCGAACGCACAGATACGCAGTATTTT. Translating gives CASSYASERTDTQYF.

Written as DNA, the CDR3 is TGTGCCAGCTCACCCCCCGGGACAGAAACTTATGGCTACACCTTC. Translation: CASSPPGTETYGYTF. The chain carries TRBV18 and TRBJ1-2, with 7 bases that match TRBD1. V was pared by 3 bases and J by 5 bases, with 9 bases of the junction left unmatched. Looked up from germline, CDR1 is KGHSH and CDR2 is LQKENI. The CDR3 is 15 amino acids. The full variable domain, in which reference TRBV18 and TRBJ1-2 provide the parts outside the CDR3, is NAGVMQNPRHLVRRRGQEARLRCSPMKGHSHVYWYRQLPEEGLKFMVYLQKENIIDESGMPKERFSAEFPKEGPSILRIQQVVRGDSAAYFCASSPPGTETYGYTFGSGTRLTVV.

This sequence joins TRBV27 and TRBJ2-5, with D uncertain. V was pared by 2 bases and J by 5 bases, with 9 bases between. Germline lookup yields CDR1 MNHEY and CDR2 SMNVEV (reference sequence). This CDR3 spans 13 amino acids. CDR3 residues: CASSLLFGETQYF. The CDR3 DNA reads TGTGCCAGCAGTTTACTTTTCGGGGAGACCCAGTACTTC.

The chain carries TRBV4-3 and TRBJ1-6; D is unresolved. Trimming removed 0 bases from V and 10 bases from J, with 13 bases in between. Germline V lookup: CDR1 LGHNA, CDR2 YSLEER. This CDR3 has 15 residues. DNA for the CDR3: TGCGCCAGCAGCCAAGAATGGACTCAAGGATCACCCCTCCACTTT. It yields the protein CASSQEWTQGSPLHF.